This T cell receptor beta chain appears in the sequencing data of a study of beta chain features in type 1 diabetes. Of the isolated RNA, all was reverse transcribed, and so the sequenced material was expressed TCRB transcripts. Here immunoSEQ multiplex PCR was the method, and the copy in TCRdb shows in-frame clones only, minus some. The profile shows over 300,000 clones, 8% of them singletons. Trimming left V 6 bases short and J 4 bases short, with 10 bases between. The CDR3 is 12 amino acids. Per the germline V gene, CDR1 is MNHEY and CDR2 is SMNVEV (reference sequence). This clone was seen repeatedly, ten times or more. Its antigen remains unidentified. Study-wide results and limits: Among patients with Type 1 diabetes, TCRB CDR3s were moderately but significantly shorter in every one of the four CD4+ subsets.

The source of this sequence is a woman younger than 30 in good health. The sequenced sample was central memory CD4+ T cells from blood. The rearrangement joins TRBV27 to TRBJ2-7, with a tentative D call TRBD1 (5 bases). The CDR3 DNA sequence: TGTGCCAGCAGGACACAGGAGTACGAGCAGTACTTC. Translating gives CASRTQEYEQYF.